These 13 T cell receptor beta chains originate from one sample sequenced in a study of follicular helper T cells after annual influenza vaccination. Described time point: 2015-2016 season, 7 days after influenza vaccination. Generated by immunoSEQ multiplex PCR, the TCRdb table keeps only in-frame clones and is missing some. The repertoire holds some 9,800 clones, around four fifths seen once, with about 0.36% in the top ten. The input for sequencing was CXCR5- memory CD4+ T cells sorted from blood, taken 7 days after influenza vaccination. The source of these receptors is an adult who received the influenza vaccine.

V is TRBV19 and J is TRBJ1-6, with a possible D match to TRBD1 (6 bases). From germline, CDR1 is LNHDA and CDR2 SQIVND (reference sequence). The CDR3 is 15 residues long. Trimming pared 3 bases from V and 10 bases from J, leaving 16 bases between. The CDR3 here is CASSMGEGVASPLHF. In DNA form, the CDR3 reads TGTGCCAGTAGTATGGGAGAGGGGGTGGCATCACCCCTCCACTTT.

The V call is TRBV23-1, the J call TRBJ2-3, with a possible D match to TRBD2 (6 bases). TRBV23-1 is assigned to the ORF class and has an uncertain function. V dropped 10 bases and J dropped 0 bases, with 23 bases sitting between them. This CDR3 is 17 amino acids long. DNA for the CDR3: TGCGCCAACAACCGGGCGGGAACCGGGAAGAGCACAGATACGCAGTATTTT. Its translation: CANNRAGTGKSTDTQYF.

The gene calls are TRBV28 and TRBJ2-4; the D gene is possibly TRBD1 (5 bases). V lost 6 bases to trimming and J lost 0 bases, with 12 bases between them. The CDR3 consists of 15 residues. CDR1 MDHEN and CDR2 SYDVKM come from the germline V gene. The CDR3 bases are TGTGCCAGCAGAACTGGGGCCCTAGCCAAAAACATTCAGTACTTC. Its protein is CASRTGALAKNIQYF. Together with reference TRBV28 and TRBJ2-4, the CDR3 gives the full variable domain: DVKVTQSSRYLVKRTGEKVFLECVQDMDHENMFWYRQDPGLGLRLIYFSYDVKMKEKGDIPEGYSVSREKKERFSLILESASTNQTSMYLCASRTGALAKNIQYFGAGTRLSVL.

CDR3 bases: TGTGCCTGGAGTCGGAGACAGATCCCCTACGAGCAGTACTTC. It codes for CAWSRRQIPYEQYF. The genes are TRBV30 and TRBJ2-7, with D possibly being TRBD1 (5 bases). The CDR3 sequence is 14 residues long. The V end was cut by 2 bases, the J end by 2 bases, with 13 bases between. The germline CDR1 and CDR2 sequences are GTSNPN and SVGIG (reference sequence).

V gene TRBV30 combines with J gene TRBJ1-2, with 9 nucleotides matching TRBD1. Trimming took 3 bases from V and 7 from J; bases not matched to a gene: 9. This CDR3 is built from 14 residues. Germline CDR1 is GTSNPN and CDR2 is SVGIG (reference sequence). CDR3 in amino acids: CAWRSQGAQGGYTF. CDR3 sequence (DNA): TGTGCCTGGAGATCACAGGGGGCGCAAGGTGGCTACACCTTC.

This clone is a singleton in its sample. The chain uses TRBV19 and TRBJ1-5, with TRBD1 identical over 8 bases. Germline CDR1 reads LNHDA; CDR2 reads SQIVND (reference sequence). V lost 7 bases and J lost 3; bases outside the gene matches: 5. The CDR3 is 14 residues long. CDR3 bases: TGTGCCAGTACCGCGGACAGGGACAATCAGCCCCAGCATTTT. It is translated as CASTADRDNQPQHF.

This clone came up a few times. The V and J genes are TRBV2 and TRBJ1-2, with no clear D. The CDR3 is made up of 13 amino acids. Germline V gene lookup returns CDR1 SNHLY and CDR2 FYNNEI. With 3 bases removed from V and 6 bases from J, the gap between germline ends came to 11 bases. The DNA for the CDR3 is TGTGCCAGCAGTGACGCGAGGGAAAATGGCTACACCTTC. Translated, it gives CASSDARENGYTF.

CDR3 DNA sequence: TGTGCCAGCAGCCAAGCCACCCCCGAAAGGCAGTACTTC. Translated: CASSQATPERQYF. The chain joins TRBV14 to TRBJ2-7; D remains unclear. The CDR3 totals 13 residues. The germline V gene has CDR1 SGHDN and CDR2 FVKESK. V dropped 1 base and J dropped 9 bases, with 13 bases sitting between them.

The chain links TRBV30 to TRBJ1-2; no clear D. The CDR3 is 12 residues long. Deletions cut 4 bases from V and 2 bases from J, with 8 bases between. Germline CDR1 GTSNPN, CDR2 SVGIG (reference sequence). The CDR3 is CAWTAVNYGYTF. Here the CDR3 DNA reads TGTGCCTGGACAGCGGTGAACTATGGCTACACCTTC.

The V gene is TRBV2, the J gene TRBJ1-1; D uncertain. CDR1 is SNHLY and CDR2 is FYNNEI in the germline V gene. The CDR3 has 11 residues. V shed 9 bases and J shed 0 bases, with 5 bases lying between them. As DNA, the CDR3 is TGTGCCAGTGCGATGAACACTGAAGCTTTCTTT. Encoded protein: CASAMNTEAFF.

This clone turned up a few times. The junction and the germline gene differ at one end; a read error may be behind it. V gene TRBV2 combines with J gene TRBJ1-2; TRBD1 matches 9 bases. The CDR3 runs 14 residues. The germline V gene has CDR1 SNHLY and CDR2 FYNNEI. CDR3 DNA sequence: TGTGCCAGCAGTGATAGAGGGATCGGACAGGGGTGCCTCTTC. Amino acid sequence: CASSDRGIGQGCLF.

The rearrangement links TRBV25-1 to TRBJ1-1, with TRBD1 matching 8 bases. The CDR3 loop spans 14 amino acids. Germline loops: CDR1 MGHDK, CDR2 SYGVNS. V shed 5 bases and J 3 bases; nucleotides not matched to a gene: 5. DNA of the CDR3: TGTGCCAGCAGTCAGACAGGGGCGTACACTGAAGCTTTCTTT. This encodes CASSQTGAYTEAFF.

This chain joins TRBV4-3 and TRBJ1-1; tentatively, D is TRBD1 (5 bases). The V end lost 4 bases, the J end lost 8 bases, and 17 bases lay between the germline ends. The CDR3 sequence is 14 residues long. Germline CDR1 LGHNA, CDR2 YSLEER. CDR3 nucleotides: TGCGCCAGCAGCCGAGAGAAACACGGGGGGGAAGCTTTCTTT. It codes for CASSREKHGGEAFF.